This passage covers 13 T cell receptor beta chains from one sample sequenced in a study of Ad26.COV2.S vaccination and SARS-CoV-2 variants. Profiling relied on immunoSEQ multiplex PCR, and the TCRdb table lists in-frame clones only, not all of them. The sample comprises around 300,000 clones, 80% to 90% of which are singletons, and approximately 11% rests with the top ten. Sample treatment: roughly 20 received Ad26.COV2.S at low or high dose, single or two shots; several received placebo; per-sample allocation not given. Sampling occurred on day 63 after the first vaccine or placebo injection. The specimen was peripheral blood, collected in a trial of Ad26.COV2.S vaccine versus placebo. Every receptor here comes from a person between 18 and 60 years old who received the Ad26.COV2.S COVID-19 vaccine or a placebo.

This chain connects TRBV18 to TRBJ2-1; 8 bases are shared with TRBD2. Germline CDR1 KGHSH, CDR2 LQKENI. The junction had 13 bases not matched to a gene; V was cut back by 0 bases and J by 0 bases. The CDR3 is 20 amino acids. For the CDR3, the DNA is TGTGCCAGCTCACCACCCTCAAGAAGCGGGGGTGAAAGCTCCTACAATGAGCAGTTCTTC. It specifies CASSPPSRSGGESSYNEQFF.

The CDR3 bases are TGTGCCAGCAGCCTCCCGGGGGGGGGATCTTTTACGGAAGCTTTCTTT. The encoded protein is CASSLPGGGSFTEAFF. The chain uses TRBV3-1 (or the pseudogene TRBV3-2) and TRBJ1-1; tentative D call: TRBD1 (5 bases). CDR1 and CDR2 from the germline V gene are LGHDT and YNNKEL (reference sequence). The ends were cut back, 4 bases at V and 8 bases at J, with 23 bases in the middle. CDR3 length equals 16 residues.

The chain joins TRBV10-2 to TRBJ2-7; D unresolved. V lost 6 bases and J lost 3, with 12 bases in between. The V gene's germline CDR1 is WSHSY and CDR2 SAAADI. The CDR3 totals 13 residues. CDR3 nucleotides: TGCGCCAGCAGACCCGGGCCTGGCTACGAGCAGTACTTC. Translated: CASRPGPGYEQYF.

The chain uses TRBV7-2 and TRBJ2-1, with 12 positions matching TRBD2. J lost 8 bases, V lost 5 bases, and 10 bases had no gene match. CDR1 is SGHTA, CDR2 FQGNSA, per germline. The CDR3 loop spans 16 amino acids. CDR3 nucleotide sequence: TGTGCCAGCAGCAGATCCTCTAGCGGGAGGGCCCATGAGCAGTTCTTC. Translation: CASSRSSSGRAHEQFF.

The CDR3, as DNA: TGCGCCAGCAGCCAAATAGGGGAGGAAATCGAAAAACTGTTTTTT. It specifies CASSQIGEEIEKLFF. The chain uses TRBV4-1 and TRBJ1-4; D perhaps matches TRBD1 (5 bases). V dropped 2 bases and J dropped 8 bases, with 15 bases sitting between them. This CDR3 is built from 15 residues. Germline CDR1 is MGHRA and CDR2 is YSYEKL.

CDR3 sequence: CASSKGGKGGYTF. CDR3 sequence (DNA): TGTGCCAGCAGTAAGGGGGGAAAAGGAGGCTACACCTTC. The rearrangement joins TRBV28 to TRBJ1-2; D is perhaps TRBD1 (6 bases). The CDR3 runs to 13 residues. V lost 5 bases to trimming and J lost 8 bases, with 15 bases between them. Germline loops: CDR1 MDHEN, CDR2 SYDVKM.

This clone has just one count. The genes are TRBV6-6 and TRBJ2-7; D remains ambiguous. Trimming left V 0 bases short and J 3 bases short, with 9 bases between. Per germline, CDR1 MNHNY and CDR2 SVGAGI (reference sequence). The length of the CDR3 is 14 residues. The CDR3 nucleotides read TGTGCCAGCAGTTACTCGATACCAATCTACGAGCAGTACTTC. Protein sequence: CASSYSIPIYEQYF.

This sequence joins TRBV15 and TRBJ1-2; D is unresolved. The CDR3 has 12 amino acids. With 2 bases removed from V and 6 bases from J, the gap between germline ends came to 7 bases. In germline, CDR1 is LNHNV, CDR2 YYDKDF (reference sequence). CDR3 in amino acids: CATSRPPDGYTF. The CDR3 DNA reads TGTGCCACCAGCAGACCTCCGGATGGCTACACCTTC.

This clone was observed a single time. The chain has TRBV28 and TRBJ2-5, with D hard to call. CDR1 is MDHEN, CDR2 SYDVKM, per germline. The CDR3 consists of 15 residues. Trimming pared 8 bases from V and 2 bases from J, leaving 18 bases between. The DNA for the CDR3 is TGTGCCAGCTCCCCTTATAATGCCGGGCAAGAGACCCAGTACTTC. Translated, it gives CASSPYNAGQETQYF. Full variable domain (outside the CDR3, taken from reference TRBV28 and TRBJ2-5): DVKVTQSSRYLVKRTGEKVFLECVQDMDHENMFWYRQDPGLGLRLIYFSYDVKMKEKGDIPEGYSVSREKKERFSLILESASTNQTSMYLCASSPYNAGQETQYFGPGTRLLVL.

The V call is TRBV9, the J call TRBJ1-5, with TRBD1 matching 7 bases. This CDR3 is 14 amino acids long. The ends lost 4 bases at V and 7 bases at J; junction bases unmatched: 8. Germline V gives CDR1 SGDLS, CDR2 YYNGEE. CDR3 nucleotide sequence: TGTGCCAGCAGCCCGACAGGGCAGGGACAGCCCCAGCATTTT. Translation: CASSPTGQGQPQHF. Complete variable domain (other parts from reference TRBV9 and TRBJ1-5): DSGVTQTPKHLITATGQRVTLRCSPRSGDLSVYWYQQSLDQGLQFLIQYYNGEERAKGNILERFSAQQFPDLHSELNLSSLELGDSALYFCASSPTGQGQPQHFGDGTRLSIL.

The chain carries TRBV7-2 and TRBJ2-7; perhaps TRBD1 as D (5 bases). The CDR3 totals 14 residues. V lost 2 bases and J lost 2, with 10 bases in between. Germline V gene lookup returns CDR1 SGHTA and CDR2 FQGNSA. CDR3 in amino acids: CASSLLLGPYEQYF. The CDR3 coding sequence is TGTGCCAGCAGCTTACTACTGGGGCCCTACGAGCAGTACTTC.

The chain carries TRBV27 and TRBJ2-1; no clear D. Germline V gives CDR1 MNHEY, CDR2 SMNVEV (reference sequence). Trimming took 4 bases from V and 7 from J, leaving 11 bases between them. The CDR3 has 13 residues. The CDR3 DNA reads TGTGCCAGCAGTTCCCCCATCCTAAATGAGCAGTTCTTC. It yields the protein CASSSPILNEQFF.

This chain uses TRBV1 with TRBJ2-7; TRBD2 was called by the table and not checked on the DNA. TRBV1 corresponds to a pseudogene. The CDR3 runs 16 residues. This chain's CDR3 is CTSSQGRQMGGYEQYF. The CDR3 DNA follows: TGCACCAGCAGCCAAGGGAGACAAATGGGAGGGTACGAGCAGTACTTC.